This T cell receptor beta chain was captured by sequencing in a study of T cell responses to AZD1222 COVID-19 vaccine. On the study more broadly: Pooling covered second doses at about 4 or about 12 weeks.

Clones were sequenced by immunoSEQ multiplex PCR, and TCRdb holds only the in-frame ones, with some missing. The table lists some 94,000 clones, just over 90% of them singletons. Study-level results: Nearly half of the spike-specific TCRs reportedly recognize variant regions that carry no mutations. Mostly white British, mostly female donors; authors suggested clonal diversity may be underestimated. Compared with day 0, the breadth and depth of the Spike-specific TCR repertoire rose significantly after two doses of AZD1222.

V lost 0 bases and J lost 0, with 23 bases in between. Germline-derived CDR1 and CDR2 are SQVTM and ANQGSEA. The CDR3 covers 19 residues. Remarks on this clone: The antigen is unknown.

The sample here was peripheral blood, taken on day 0 of AZD1222 vaccination. This chain links TRBV29-1 with TRBJ1-1, with D possibly TRBD1 on 6 matching bases. The receptor was isolated from an adult in good health. CDR3: CSVEDSVISGALMNTEAFF. The CDR3 DNA reads TGCAGCGTTGAAGATAGTGTTATTTCAGGGGCTCTCATGAACACTGAAGCTTTCTTT.